This TCR beta chain comes out of a study of T cell repertoires in cytomegalovirus infection. Points on this clonotype: The target antigen is unknown.

The CDR3 contains 13 residues. CDR1 is MNHNS, CDR2 SASEGT, per germline. V lost 8 bases, J lost 4 bases, and 6 bases stayed unmatched. TCRdb reprocessed the reads with MiXCR, giving one entry per CDR3 protein. The data hold hundreds of thousands of distinct CDR3 sequences, with about 30% observed a single time. Notes on the study in general: What dominated the ex vivo response were HLA-C-restricted CMV-specific TCR beta clonotypes.

Material: cultured PBMCs, obtained from culture after CMV antigen stimulation. This sequence joins TRBV6-1 and TRBJ2-7; TRBD1 aligns across 9 bases. The receptor was derived from a human donor in good health (CMV status not recorded). Some clones in this sample may be carry-over from other donors' samples. The CDR3 spells CASVGTGFYEQYF. Written as DNA, the CDR3 is TGTGCCAGCGTCGGGACAGGGTTTTACGAGCAGTACTTC.